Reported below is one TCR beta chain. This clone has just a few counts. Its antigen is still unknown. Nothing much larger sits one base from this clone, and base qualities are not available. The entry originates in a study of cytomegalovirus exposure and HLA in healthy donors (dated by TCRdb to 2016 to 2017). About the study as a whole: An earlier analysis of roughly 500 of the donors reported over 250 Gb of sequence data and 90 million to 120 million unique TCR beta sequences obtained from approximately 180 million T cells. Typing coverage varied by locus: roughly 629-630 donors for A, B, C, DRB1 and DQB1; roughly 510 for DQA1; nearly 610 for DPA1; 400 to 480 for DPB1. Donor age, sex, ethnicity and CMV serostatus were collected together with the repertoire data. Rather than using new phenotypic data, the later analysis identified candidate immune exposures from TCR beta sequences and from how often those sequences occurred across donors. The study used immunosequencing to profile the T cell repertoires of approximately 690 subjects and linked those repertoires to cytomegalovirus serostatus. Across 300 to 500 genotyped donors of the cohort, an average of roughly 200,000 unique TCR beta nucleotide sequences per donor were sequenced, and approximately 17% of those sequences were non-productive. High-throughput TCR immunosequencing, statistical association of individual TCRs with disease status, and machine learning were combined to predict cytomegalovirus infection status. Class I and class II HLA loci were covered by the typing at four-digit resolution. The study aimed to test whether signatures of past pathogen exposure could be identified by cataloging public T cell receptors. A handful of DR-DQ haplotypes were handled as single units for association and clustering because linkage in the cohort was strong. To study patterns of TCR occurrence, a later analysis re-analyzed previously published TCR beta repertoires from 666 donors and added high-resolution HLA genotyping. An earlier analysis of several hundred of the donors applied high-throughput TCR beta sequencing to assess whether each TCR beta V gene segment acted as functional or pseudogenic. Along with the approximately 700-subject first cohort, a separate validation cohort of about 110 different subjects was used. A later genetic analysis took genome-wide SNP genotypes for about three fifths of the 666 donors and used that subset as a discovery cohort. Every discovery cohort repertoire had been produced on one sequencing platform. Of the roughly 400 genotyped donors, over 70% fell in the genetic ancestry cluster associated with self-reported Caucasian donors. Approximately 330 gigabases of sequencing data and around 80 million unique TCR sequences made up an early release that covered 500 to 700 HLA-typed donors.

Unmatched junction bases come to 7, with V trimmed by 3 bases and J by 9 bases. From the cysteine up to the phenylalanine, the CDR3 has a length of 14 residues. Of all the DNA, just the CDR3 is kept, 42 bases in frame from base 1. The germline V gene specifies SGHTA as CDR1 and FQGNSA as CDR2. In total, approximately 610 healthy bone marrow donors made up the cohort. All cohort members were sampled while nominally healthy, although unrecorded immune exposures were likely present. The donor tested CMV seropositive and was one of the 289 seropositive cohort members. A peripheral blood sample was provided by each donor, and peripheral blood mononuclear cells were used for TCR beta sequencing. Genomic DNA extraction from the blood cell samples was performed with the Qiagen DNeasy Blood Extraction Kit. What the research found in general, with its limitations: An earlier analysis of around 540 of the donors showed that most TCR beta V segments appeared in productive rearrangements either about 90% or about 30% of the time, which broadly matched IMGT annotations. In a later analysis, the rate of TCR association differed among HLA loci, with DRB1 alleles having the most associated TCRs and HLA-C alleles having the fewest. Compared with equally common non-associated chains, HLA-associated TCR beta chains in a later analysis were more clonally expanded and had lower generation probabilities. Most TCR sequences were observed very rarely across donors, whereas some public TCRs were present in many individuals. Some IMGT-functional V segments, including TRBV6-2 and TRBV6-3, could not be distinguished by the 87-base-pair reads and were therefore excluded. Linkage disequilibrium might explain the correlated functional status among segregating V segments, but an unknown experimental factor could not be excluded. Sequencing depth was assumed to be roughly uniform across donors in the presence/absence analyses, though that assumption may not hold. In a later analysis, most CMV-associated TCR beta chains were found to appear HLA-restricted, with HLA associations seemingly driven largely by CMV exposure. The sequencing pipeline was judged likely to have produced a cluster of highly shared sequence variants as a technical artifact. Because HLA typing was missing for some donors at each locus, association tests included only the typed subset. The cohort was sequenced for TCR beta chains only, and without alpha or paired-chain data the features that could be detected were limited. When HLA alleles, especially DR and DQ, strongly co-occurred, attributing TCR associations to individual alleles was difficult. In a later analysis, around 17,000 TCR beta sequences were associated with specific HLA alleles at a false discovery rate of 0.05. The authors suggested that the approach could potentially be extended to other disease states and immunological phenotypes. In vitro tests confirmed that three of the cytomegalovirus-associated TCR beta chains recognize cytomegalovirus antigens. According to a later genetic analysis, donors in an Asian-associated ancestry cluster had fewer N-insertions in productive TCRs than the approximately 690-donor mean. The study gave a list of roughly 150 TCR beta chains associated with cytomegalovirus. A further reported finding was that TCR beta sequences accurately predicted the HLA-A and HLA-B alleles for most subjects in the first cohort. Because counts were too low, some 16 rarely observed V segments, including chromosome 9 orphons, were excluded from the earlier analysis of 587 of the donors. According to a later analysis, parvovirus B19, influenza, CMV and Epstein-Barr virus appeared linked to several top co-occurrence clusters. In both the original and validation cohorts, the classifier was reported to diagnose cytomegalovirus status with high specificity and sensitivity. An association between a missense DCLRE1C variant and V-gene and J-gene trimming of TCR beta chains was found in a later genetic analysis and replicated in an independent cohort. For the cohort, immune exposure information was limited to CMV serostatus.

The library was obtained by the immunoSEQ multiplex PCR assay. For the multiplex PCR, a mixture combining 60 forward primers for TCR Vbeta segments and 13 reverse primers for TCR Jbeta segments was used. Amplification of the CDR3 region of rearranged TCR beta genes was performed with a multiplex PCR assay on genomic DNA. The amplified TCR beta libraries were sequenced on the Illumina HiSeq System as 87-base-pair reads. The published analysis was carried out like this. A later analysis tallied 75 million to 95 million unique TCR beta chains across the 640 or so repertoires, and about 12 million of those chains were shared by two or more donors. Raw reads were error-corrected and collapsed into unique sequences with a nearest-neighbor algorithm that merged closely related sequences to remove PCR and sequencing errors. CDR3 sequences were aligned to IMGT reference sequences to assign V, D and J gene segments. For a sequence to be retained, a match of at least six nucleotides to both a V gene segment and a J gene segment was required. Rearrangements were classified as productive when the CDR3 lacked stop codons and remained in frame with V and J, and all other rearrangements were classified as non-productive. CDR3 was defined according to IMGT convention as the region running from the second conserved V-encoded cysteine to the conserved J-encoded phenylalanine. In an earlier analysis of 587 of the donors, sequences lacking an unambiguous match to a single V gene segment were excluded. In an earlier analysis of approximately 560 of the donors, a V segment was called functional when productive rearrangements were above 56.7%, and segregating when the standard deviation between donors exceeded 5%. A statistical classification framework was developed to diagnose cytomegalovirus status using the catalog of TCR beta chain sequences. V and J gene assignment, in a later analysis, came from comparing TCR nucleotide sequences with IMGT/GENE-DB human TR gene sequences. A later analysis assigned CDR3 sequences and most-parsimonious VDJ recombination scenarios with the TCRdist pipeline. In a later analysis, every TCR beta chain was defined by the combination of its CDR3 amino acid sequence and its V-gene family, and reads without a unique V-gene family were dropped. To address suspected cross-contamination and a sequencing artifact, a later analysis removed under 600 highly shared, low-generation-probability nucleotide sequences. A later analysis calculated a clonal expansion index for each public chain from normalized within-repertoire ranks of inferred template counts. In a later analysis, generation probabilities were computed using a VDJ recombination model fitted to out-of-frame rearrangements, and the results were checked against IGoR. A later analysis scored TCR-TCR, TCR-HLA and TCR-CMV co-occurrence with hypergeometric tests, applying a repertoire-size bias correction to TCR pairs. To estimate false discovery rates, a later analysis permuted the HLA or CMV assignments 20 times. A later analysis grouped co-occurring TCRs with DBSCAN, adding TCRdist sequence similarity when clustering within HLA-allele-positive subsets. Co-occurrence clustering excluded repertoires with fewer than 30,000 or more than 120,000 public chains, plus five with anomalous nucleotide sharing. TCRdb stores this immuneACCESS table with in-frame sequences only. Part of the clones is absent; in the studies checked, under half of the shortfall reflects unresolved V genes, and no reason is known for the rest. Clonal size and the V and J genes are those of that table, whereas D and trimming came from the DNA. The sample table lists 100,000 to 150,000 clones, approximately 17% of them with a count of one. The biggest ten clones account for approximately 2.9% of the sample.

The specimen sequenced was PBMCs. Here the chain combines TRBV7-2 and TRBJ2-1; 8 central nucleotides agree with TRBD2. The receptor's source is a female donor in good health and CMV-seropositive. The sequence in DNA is TGTGCCAGCAGCTTGCTAGCGGGCATCAGTGAGCAGTTCTTC. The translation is CASSLLAGISEQFF.